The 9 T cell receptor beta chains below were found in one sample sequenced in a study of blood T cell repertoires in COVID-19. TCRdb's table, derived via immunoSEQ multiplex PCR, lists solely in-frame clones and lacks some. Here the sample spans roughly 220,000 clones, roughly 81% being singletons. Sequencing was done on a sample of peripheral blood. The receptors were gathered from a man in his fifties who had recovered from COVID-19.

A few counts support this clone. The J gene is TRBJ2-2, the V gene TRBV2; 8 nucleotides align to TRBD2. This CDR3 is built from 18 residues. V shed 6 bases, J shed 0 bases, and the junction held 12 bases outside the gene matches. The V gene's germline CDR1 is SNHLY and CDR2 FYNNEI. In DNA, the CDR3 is TGTGCCAGCAGGAGCCGAAGAACTAGCGGATCGAACACCGGGGAGCTGTTTTTT. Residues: CASRSRRTSGSNTGELFF.

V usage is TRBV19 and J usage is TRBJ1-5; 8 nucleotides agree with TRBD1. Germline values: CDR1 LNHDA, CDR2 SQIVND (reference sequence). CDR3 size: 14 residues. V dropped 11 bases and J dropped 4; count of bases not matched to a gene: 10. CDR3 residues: CAADRQGANQPQHF. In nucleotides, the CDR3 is TGTGCCGCCGACAGGCAGGGGGCGAATCAGCCCCAGCATTTT. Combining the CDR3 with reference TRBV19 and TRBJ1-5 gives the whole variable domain DGGITQSPKYLFRKEGQNVTLSCEQNLNHDAMYWYRQDPGQGLRLIYYSQIVNDFQKGDIAEGYSVSREKKESFPLTVTSAQKNPTAFYLCAADRQGANQPQHFGDGTRLSIL.

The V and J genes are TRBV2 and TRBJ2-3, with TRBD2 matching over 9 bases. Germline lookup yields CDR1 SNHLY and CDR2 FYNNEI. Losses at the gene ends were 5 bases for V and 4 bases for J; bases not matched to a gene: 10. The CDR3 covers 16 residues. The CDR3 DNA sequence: TGTGCCAGCAGTATCCGACTAGCGGTGAGGTCAGATACGCAGTATTTT. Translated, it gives CASSIRLAVRSDTQYF.

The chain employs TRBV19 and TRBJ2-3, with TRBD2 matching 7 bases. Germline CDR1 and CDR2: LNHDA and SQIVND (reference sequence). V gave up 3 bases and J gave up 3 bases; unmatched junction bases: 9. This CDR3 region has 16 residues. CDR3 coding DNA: TGTGCCAGTAGTATCCCCGGATGGGGGGGAACAGATACGCAGTATTTT. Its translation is CASSIPGWGGTDTQYF.

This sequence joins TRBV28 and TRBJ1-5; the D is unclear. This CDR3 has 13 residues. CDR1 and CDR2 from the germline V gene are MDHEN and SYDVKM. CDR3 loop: CASVRGGDQPQHF. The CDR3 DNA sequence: TGTGCGAGCGTACGGGGAGGTGACCAGCCCCAGCATTTT.

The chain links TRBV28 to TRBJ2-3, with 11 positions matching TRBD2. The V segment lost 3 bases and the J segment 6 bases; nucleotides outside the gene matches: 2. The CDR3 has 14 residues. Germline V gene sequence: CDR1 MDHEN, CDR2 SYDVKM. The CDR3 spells CASSFPSGRDTQYF. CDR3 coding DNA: TGTGCCAGCAGTTTTCCTAGCGGGAGGGATACGCAGTATTTT.

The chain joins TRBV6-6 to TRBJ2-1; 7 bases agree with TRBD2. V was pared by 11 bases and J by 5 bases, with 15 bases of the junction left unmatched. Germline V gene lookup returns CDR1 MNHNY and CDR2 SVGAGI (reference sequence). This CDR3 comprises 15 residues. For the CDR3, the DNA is TGTGCCGGCGGTGGGAGGGACGGCCCGAACAATGAGCAGTTCTTC. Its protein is CAGGGRDGPNNEQFF.

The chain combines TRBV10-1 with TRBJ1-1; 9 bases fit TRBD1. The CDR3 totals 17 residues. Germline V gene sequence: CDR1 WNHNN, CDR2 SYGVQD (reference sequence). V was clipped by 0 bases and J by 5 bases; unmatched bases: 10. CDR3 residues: CASSESVDRGFLTEAFF. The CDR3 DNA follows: TGCGCCAGCAGTGAGTCGGTGGACAGGGGTTTTCTGACTGAAGCTTTCTTT.

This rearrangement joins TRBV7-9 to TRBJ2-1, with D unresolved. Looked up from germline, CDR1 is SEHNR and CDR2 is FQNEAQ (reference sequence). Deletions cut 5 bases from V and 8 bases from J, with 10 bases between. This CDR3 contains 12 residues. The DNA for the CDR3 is TGTGCCAGCAGCCTCTCCCGGGATGAGCAGTTCTTC. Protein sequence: CASSLSRDEQFF.